Below are 3 T cell receptor beta chains sequenced from a single sample in a study of CD8+CD57+ T cells in acquired aplastic anemia. Profiles of TCR beta VDJ and CDR3 were generated from a genomic DNA template. TCRdb re-called the reads through MiXCR, storing one row per CDR3 protein. The sample yields roughly 240,000 distinct CDR3 sequences, more than 40% seen once. Sequencing was done on patients that had shown CD8+CD57+ cell expansion by flow cytometry. The material sequenced was sorted CD4+, CD8+, or CD8+CD57+ T cells (not recorded which) from PBMCs. These receptors were taken from a human donor with aplastic anemia.

V gene TRBV9 combines with J gene TRBJ1-1; D perhaps matches TRBD1 (5 bases). Trimming removed 3 bases from V and 5 bases from J, with 20 bases in between. The CDR3 runs 16 residues. Per germline, CDR1 SGDLS and CDR2 YYNGEE. CDR3 nucleotide sequence: TGTGCCAGCAGCGACGAGGCAGGGATAACGGGGACTGAAGCTTTCTTT. Residues: CASSDEAGITGTEAFF.

V usage is TRBV7-9 and J usage is TRBJ1-1; 7 bases match TRBD1. In germline, CDR1 is SEHNR, CDR2 FQNEAQ (reference sequence). The CDR3 spans 15 residues. The trim removed 5 bases at V and 10 bases at J, leaving 16 bases unmatched. For the CDR3, the DNA is TGTGCCAGCAGCCTAGGGTATGACAGGGTCACAGGAGCTTTCTTT. Its translation: CASSLGYDRVTGAFF. The full variable domain, rest sourced from reference TRBV7-9 and TRBJ1-1, is DTGVSQNPRHKITKRGQNVTFRCDPISEHNRLYWYRQTLGQGPEFLTYFQNEAQLEKSRLLSDRFSAERPKGSFSTLEIQRTEQGDSAMYLCASSLGYDRVTGAFFGQGTRLTVV.

This clonotype was recorded a few times. This likely comes from a read error, as the CDR3 has no conserved phenylalanine or tryptophan at its end. CDR3 protein: CASSQDRLAEAFL. The DNA of the CDR3 is TGCGCCAGCAGCCAAGATAGGCTCGCTGAAGCTTTCCTT. The chain combines TRBV4-3 with TRBJ1-1; D gene ambiguous. Germline CDR1 is LGHNA and CDR2 is YSLEER. The CDR3 has 13 residues. V was trimmed by 0 bases and J by 6 bases, leaving 8 bases between them.